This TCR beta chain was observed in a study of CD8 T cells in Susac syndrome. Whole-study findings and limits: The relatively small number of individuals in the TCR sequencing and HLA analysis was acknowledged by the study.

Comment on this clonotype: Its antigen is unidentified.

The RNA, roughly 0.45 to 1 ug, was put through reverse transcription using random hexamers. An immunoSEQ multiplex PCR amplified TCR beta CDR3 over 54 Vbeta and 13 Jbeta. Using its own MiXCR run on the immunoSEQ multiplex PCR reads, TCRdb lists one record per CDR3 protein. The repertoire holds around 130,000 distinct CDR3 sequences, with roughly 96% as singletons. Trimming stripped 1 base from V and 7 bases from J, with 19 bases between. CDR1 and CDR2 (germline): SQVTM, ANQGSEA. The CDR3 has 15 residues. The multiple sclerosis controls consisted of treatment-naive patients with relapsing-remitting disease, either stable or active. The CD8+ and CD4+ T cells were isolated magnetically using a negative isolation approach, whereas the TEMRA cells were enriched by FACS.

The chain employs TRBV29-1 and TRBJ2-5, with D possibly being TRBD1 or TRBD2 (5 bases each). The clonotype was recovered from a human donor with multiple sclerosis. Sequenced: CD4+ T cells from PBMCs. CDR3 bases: TGCAGCGTTGAAGGGGACCAGAAAGGAAAGGGGACCCAGTACTTC. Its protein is CSVEGDQKGKGTQYF.